This T cell receptor (beta chain) was sequenced in a study of T cell responses to AZD1222 COVID-19 vaccine. Study-level background: Second-dose recipients at about 4 or about 12 weeks were treated as one pooled group.

CDR1 LGHNA and CDR2 YNFKEQ come from the germline V gene. The CDR3 runs 15 residues. Trimming stripped 0 bases from V and 3 bases from J, with 12 bases between. Regarding this clone: Its antigen is not identified.

Study-wide points: The study reported that nearly half of spike-specific TCRs target unmutated variant regions. Just a handful of people given AZD1222 tested seropositive at baseline. Receipt of two AZD1222 doses was followed by a rise in Spike-specific TCR breadth and depth.

Using immunoSEQ multiplex PCR, the repertoire was profiled, and TCRdb retains in-frame clones only, with some absent. The sample yields roughly 120,000 clones, over 75% seen once. Sample: peripheral blood, taken on day 0 of AZD1222 vaccination. The V call is TRBV4-2, the J call TRBJ2-7; no firm D call. This sequence originates from an adult in good health. CDR3 in DNA: TGTGCCAGCAGCCAAGATAAGGGATCAGGCTACGAGCAGTACTTC. Its protein is CASSQDKGSGYEQYF.